These T cell receptor beta chains were read from a single sample in a study of blood T cells in healthy people across ages. One entry per CDR3 protein, called by TCRdb with MiXCR from the 5' RACE reads. The data contain 1.5 million to 2 million distinct CDR3 sequences, 25% to 30% of them singletons. The material sequenced was blood. All receptors derive from a young woman in good health. Both conserved end residues are part of each CDR3. A D gene is named only where the DNA matches it firmly. Clone size, where shown, is once, few, many, or a class for clones that have expanded.

j_call d_call v_call clone_size cdr3_nt cdr3_aa
TRBJ2-5 . TRBV10-2 many TGCGCCAGCAGTGGTCAAGGGACCCAGTACTTC CASSGQGTQYF
TRBJ2-2 TRBD1 TRBV7-8 few TGTGCCAGCAGCCCTCAACCCACAGGGGGTAGGGCCGGGGAGCTGTTTTTT CASSPQPTGGRAGELFF
TRBJ1-1 . TRBV6-5 few TGTGCCAGCAGTTACGGTAGGAGGGGTGTAAGGAACACTGAAGCTTTCTTT CASSYGRRGVRNTEAFF
TRBJ1-6 . TRBV7-2 few TGTGCCAGCAGCTTCCACAGGGCCCGTCGAAGGTCACCCCTCCACTTT CASSFHRARRRSPLHF
TRBJ2-7 . TRBV5-1 many TGCGCCAGCAGCTTGGAGGGCGAGGGGGAGAGGTACGAGCAGTACTTC CASSLEGEGERYEQYF
TRBJ2-5 TRBD2 TRBV12-3/TRBV12-4 . TGTGCCAGCCGGGGGGGGCACTTTCTAGGGACCCAGTACTTC CASRGGHFLGTQYF
TRBJ2-6 . TRBV7-2 few TGTGCCAGCAGCTTACTTGGCCTCGGGGTGGCCAACGTCCTGACTTTC CASSLLGLGVANVLTF
TRBJ1-2 . TRBV30 many TGTGCCTGGAGTCGTTCCGATGCGAAGGGCTACACCTTC CAWSRSDAKGYTF
TRBJ2-5 . TRBV7-6 . TGTGCCAGCATGACAATGGAGGGCCAAGAGACCCAGTACTTC CASMTMEGQETQYF
TRBJ1-2 TRBD1 TRBV6-5 many TGTGCCAGCTTTGGGACAGATAATAACTATGGCTACACCTTC CASFGTDNNYGYTF
TRBJ2-1 TRBD2 TRBV29-1 . TGCAGCGTTGACCGACTAGCGGGAGCGGTTGAGCAGTTCTTC CSVDRLAGAVEQFF
TRBJ2-3 . TRBV12-3/TRBV12-4 many TGTGCCAGCAGTTTGGGGTATACGCAGTATTTT CASSLGYTQYF
TRBJ1-1 . TRBV6-5 few TGTGCCAGCAGTTACTCATCTGGGCGGAACACTGAAGCTTTCTTT CASSYSSGRNTEAFF
TRBJ2-7 TRBD2 TRBV11-2 . TGTGCCAGCAGCCTAGGGGGATTGAGCGGGGGTGCGAGAGAGCAGTACTTC CASSLGGLSGGAREQYF
TRBJ2-4 . TRBV7-2 many TGTGCCAGCAGCACAGGACTAACCAAAAACATTCAGTACTTC CASSTGLTKNIQYF
TRBJ2-5 . TRBV29-1 few TGCAGCGTTGAGCGGGCGGGTGGGGAGACCCAGTACTTC CSVERAGGETQYF
TRBJ1-2 . TRBV14 few TGTGCCAGCAGCCCAAACGGGTACAACTATGGCTACACCTTC CASSPNGYNYGYTF
TRBJ2-7 . TRBV4-1 few TGCGCCAGCAGCCGGACTGTACAGCCCTACGAGCAGTACTTC CASSRTVQPYEQYF
TRBJ1-2 TRBD1 TRBV4-2 few TGTGCCAGCAGCACCAGGACAGGGGGCAGCTATGGCTACACCTTC CASSTRTGGSYGYTF
TRBJ2-6 . TRBV29-1 . TGCAGCGTTGTCGGGGGATGGACCTCTGAGGCCAACGTCCTGACTTTC CSVVGGWTSEANVLTF
TRBJ2-7 . TRBV29-1 few TGCAGCGTCTGGAAGGAGGGAAGGAGCTCCTACGAGCAGTACTTC CSVWKEGRSSYEQYF
TRBJ2-5 TRBD1 TRBV6-1 . TGTGCCAGAAACGAAAGCGTAAACAGGGGATGGGAGGAGACCCAGTACTTC CARNESVNRGWEETQYF
TRBJ2-5 TRBD2 TRBV10-1 . TGCGCCAGCAGTGGGTCGGTGGGAGGGGAGCAGTACTTC CASSGSVGGEQYF
TRBJ2-1 . TRBV7-3 . TGTGCCAGCAGCTCTACAGGGAGAGAGCAGTTCTTC CASSSTGREQFF
TRBJ1-4 . TRBV12-3/TRBV12-4 . TGTGCCAGCAGTCTAGGGGAGGGGAGGCTGTTTTTT CASSLGEGRLFF
TRBJ2-3 TRBD1 TRBV24-1 many TGTGCCACCAGTGATCCAGGGGGTAGCACAGATACGCAGTATTTT CATSDPGGSTDTQYF
TRBJ2-2 . TRBV3-1 . TGTGCCAGCAGCCGAAAAGTGGCACAGGGCACCGGGGAGCTGTTTTTT CASSRKVAQGTGELFF
TRBJ2-7 . TRBV20-1 . TGCAGTGCTAGAGATGGGCTAGTTACGGCTACCTACGAGCAGTACTTC CSARDGLVTATYEQYF
TRBJ2-3 . TRBV2 few TGTGCCATGCGACTGAGCACAGATACGCAGTATTTT CAMRLSTDTQYF
TRBJ2-7 TRBD1 TRBV5-1 few TGCGCCAGCAGCTTGGTGCTGCTGGCAGGGGGCGACGAGCAGTACTTC CASSLVLLAGGDEQYF
TRBJ2-5 TRBD1 TRBV11-2 . TGTGCCAGCAGCTCTATAGGGGACAGGGTTCGGGAGACCCAGTACTTC CASSSIGDRVRETQYF
TRBJ2-1 TRBD2 TRBV15 . TGTGCCACCAGCAGAGATCGGCGACTAGCGGGCCAAGAGACCCAGTTCTTC CATSRDRRLAGQETQFF
TRBJ2-3 . TRBV5-4 once TGTGCCAGCAGCCAACCTGGGTCCACAGATACGCAGTATTTT CASSQPGSTDTQYF
TRBJ2-1 TRBD1 TRBV7-6 many TGTGCCAGCAGCCGAGACAGGGGGCCCTACAATGAGCAGTTCTTC CASSRDRGPYNEQFF
TRBJ2-3 . TRBV5-1 many TGCGCCAGCAACTTAGGATTAGGGCGGCGCACAGATACGCAGTATTTT CASNLGLGRRTDTQYF
TRBJ2-5 . TRBV4-1 . TGCGCCAGCAGCCTTCCGACCCCAGGACGGGAGACCCAGTACTTC CASSLPTPGRETQYF
TRBJ2-7 . TRBV27 few TGTGCCGGCAGCTCATCAGGGGACCCGCCCTACGAGCAGTACTTC CAGSSSGDPPYEQYF
TRBJ2-7 TRBD2 TRBV20-1 many TGCAGTGCTATCCATAGCGGGGATACCTACGAGCAGTACTTC CSAIHSGDTYEQYF
TRBJ2-7 . TRBV29-1 many TGCAGCGTTCAGAGACGGACTTCCTACGAGCAGTACTTC CSVQRRTSYEQYF
TRBJ2-5 TRBD2 TRBV3-1 few TGTGCCAGCAGCCCTGGGACTAGCAAAGAGACCCAGTACTTC CASSPGTSKETQYF
TRBJ2-1 TRBD2 TRBV15 . TGTGCCACCAGCGGGAGCGGGAGGGACTACAATGAGCAGTTCTTC CATSGSGRDYNEQFF
TRBJ2-6 TRBD2 TRBV7-6 . TGTGCCAGCAGCACCCGGGGGGAGGCCAACGTCCTGACTTTC CASSTRGEANVLTF
TRBJ2-5 . TRBV20-1 few TGCAGTGCTTACGGGAGAGAAGAGACCCAGTACTTC CSAYGREETQYF
TRBJ2-2 TRBD2 TRBV12-3/TRBV12-4 few TGTGCCAGCAGTCCTCGCCTAGCGGGGGCCTATGGATACACCGGGGAGCTGTTTTTT CASSPRLAGAYGYTGELFF
TRBJ1-6 . TRBV7-3 many TGTGCCAGCAGCCCCCACAGGGATGGTTCACCCCTCCACTTT CASSPHRDGSPLHF
TRBJ2-2 TRBD1 TRBV9 . TGTGCCAGCAGCGTACCCGGGACAGGGTCCGGGGAGCTGTTTTTT CASSVPGTGSGELFF
TRBJ1-1 TRBD1 TRBV20-1 . TGCAGTGCCTGGAGGGGGCTGGTTGAAGCTTTCTTT CSAWRGLVEAFF
TRBJ2-1 TRBD2 TRBV20-1 . TGCAGTGCTAGAGATTCAGCGGGAGGACGCGATGAGCAGTTCTTC CSARDSAGGRDEQFF
TRBJ2-1 . TRBV20-1 . TGCAGTGCGCCTAGCCAGGGACACGAGCAGTTCTTC CSAPSQGHEQFF
TRBJ2-5 . TRBV30 . TGTGCCTGGAGTGTGTCTAGCAGGGAGACCCAGTACTTC CAWSVSSRETQYF
TRBJ2-5 TRBD2 TRBV20-1 many TGCAGTGCTGGGACCTTGACTAGCGGGGGGCAAGAGACCCAGTACTTC CSAGTLTSGGQETQYF
TRBJ2-1 TRBD2 TRBV20-1 few TGCAGTGCACCCGGGACTAGCGGGGGGTCCAATGAGCAGTTCTTC CSAPGTSGGSNEQFF
TRBJ1-2 . TRBV10-3 . TGTGCCATCAGTGATGTCGTGTCCAAGGGGAACTATGGCTACACCTTC CAISDVVSKGNYGYTF
TRBJ2-1 TRBD2 TRBV3-1 . TGTGCCAGCAGCCAAGTTTCTCTAGCGGGTTACAATGAGCAGTTCTTC CASSQVSLAGYNEQFF
TRBJ1-2 . TRBV6-1 . TGTGCCAGCAGTGAACAGGGGTTCTATGGCTACACCTTC CASSEQGFYGYTF
TRBJ1-2 TRBD1 TRBV29-1 once TGCAGCGTCGACAGGGGAGACTACACCTTC CSVDRGDYTF
TRBJ2-7 . TRBV27 many TGTGCCAGCAGTTTAAGGCCAGGGCTTGCCTACGAGCAGTACTTC CASSLRPGLAYEQYF
TRBJ2-5 TRBD2 TRBV7-2 . TGTGCCAACAGCGCCCAGGGACTACCGGGGGAGACCCAGTACTTC CANSAQGLPGETQYF
TRBJ2-1 . TRBV9 . TGTGCCAGCAGCGCAGGGTCCGGGACGGTCATGAATGAGCAGTTCTTC CASSAGSGTVMNEQFF